The clone carrying this TCR beta chain has just a few counts. Antigen: not known. The PCR used 60 Vbeta and 13 Jbeta primers. Profiling relied on immunoSEQ multiplex PCR, and the TCRdb table lists in-frame clones only, not all of them. The table has under 150,000 clones, around 76% seen once. The V segment lost 5 bases and the J segment 8 bases; nucleotides outside the gene matches: 9. Per germline, CDR1 SGHRS and CDR2 YFSETQ. The CDR3 has 16 residues. The sample comes from a study of cytomegalovirus exposure and HLA in healthy donors. Study details: About 85 million unique TCR sequences came from HLA-typed donors in an early release. Study-wide findings and caveats: As a later analysis revealed, the rate of TCR association differed by HLA locus, with DRB1 most and HLA-C fewest.

This clonotype was obtained from a male donor in good health and CMV-seronegative. This rearrangement joins TRBV5-1 to TRBJ2-1, with 14 bases lining up with TRBD2. Sample: PBMCs. The CDR3 DNA reads as TGCGCCAGCAGAATTGGGACTAGCGGGAGTGGGGATGAGCAGTTCTTC. Translated, it gives CASRIGTSGSGDEQFF.